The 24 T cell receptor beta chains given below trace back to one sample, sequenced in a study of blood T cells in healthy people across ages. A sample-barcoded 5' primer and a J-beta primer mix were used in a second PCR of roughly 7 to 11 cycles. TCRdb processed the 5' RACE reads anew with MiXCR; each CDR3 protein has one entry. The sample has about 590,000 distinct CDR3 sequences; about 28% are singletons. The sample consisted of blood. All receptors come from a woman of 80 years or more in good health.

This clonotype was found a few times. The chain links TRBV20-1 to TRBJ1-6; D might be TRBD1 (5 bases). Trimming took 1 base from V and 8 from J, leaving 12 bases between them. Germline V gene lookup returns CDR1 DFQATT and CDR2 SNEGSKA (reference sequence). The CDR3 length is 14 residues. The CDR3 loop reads CSARGPGWDSPLHF. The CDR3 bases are TGCAGTGCTAGAGGGCCAGGGTGGGATTCACCCCTCCACTTT.

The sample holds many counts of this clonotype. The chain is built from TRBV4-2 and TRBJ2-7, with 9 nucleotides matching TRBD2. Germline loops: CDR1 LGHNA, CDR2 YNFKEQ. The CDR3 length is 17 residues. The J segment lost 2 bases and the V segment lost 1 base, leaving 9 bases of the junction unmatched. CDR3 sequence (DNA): TGTGCCAGCAGCCAAGGGTCCCTAGCGGGGAAGACCTACGAGCAGTACTTC. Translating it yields CASSQGSLAGKTYEQYF.

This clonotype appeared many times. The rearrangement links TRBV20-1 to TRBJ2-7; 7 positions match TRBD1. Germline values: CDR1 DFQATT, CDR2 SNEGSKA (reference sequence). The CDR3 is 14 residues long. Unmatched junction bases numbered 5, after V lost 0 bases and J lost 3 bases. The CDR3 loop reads CSARDQGQRYEQYF. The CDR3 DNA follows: TGCAGTGCTAGAGATCAGGGACAGCGCTACGAGCAGTACTTC.

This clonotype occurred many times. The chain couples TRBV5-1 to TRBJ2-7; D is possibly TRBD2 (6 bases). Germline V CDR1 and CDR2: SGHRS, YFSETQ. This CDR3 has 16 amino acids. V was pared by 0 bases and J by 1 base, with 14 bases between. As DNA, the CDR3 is TGCGCCAGCAGCTTGGCGGCAGGACGGGGGTCCTACGAGCAGTACTTC. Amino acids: CASSLAAGRGSYEQYF. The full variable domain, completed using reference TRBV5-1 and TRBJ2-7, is KAGVTQTPRYLIKTRGQQVTLSCSPISGHRSVSWYQQTPGQGLQFLFEYFSETQRNKGNFPGRFSGRQFSNSRSEMNVSTLELGDSALYLCASSLAAGRGSYEQYFGPGTRLTVT.

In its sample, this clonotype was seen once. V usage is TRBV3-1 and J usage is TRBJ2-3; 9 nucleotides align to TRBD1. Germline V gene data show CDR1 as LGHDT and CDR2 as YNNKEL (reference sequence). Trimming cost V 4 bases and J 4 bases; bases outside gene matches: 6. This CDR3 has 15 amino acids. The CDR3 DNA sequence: TGTGCCAGCAGCCCGTGGGGACAGGGCCCAGATACGCAGTATTTT. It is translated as CASSPWGQGPDTQYF.

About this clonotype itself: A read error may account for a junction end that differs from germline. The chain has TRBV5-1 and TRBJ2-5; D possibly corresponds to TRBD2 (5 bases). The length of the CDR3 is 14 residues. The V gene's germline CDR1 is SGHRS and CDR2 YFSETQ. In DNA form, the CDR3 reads TGCGCCAGCAGCTTGTTCCTAGCCCAAGCGACCCAGTACTTC. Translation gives CASSLFLAQATQYF.

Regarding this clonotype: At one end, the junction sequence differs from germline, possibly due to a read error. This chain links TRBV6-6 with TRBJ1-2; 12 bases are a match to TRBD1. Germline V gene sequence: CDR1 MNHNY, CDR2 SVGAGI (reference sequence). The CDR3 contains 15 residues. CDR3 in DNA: TGTGCCGGCAGTTACCCGGGACAGGGGGCTTCTGGCTACACCTTC. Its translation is CAGSYPGQGASGYTF.

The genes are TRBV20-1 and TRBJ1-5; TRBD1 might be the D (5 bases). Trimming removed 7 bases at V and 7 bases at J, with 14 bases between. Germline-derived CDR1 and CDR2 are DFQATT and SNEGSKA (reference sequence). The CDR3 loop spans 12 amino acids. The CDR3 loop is CSGAVGEQPQHF. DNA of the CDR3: TGCAGTGGGGCCGTGGGGGAACAGCCCCAGCATTTT.

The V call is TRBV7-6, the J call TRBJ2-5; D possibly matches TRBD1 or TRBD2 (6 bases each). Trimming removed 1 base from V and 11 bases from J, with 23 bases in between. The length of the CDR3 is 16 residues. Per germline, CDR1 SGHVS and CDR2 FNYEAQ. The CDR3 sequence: CASSLGGAGTPYDQYF. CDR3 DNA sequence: TGTGCCAGCAGCTTAGGGGGGGCGGGGACCCCCTACGATCAGTACTTC.

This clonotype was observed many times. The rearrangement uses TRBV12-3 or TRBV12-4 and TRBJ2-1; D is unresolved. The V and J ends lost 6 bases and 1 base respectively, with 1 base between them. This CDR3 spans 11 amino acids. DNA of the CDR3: TGTGCCAGCAGGTCCTACAATGAGCAGTTCTTC. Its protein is CASRSYNEQFF.

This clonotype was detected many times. CDR3 nucleotide sequence: TGTGCCAGCAGAGAACAGAGCAATCAGCCCCAGCATTTT. Protein sequence: CASREQSNQPQHF. The J gene is TRBJ1-5, the V gene TRBV6-5; D ambiguous. The CDR3 contains 13 residues. Trimming shortened V by 6 bases and J by 1 base, and 7 bases separated the two germline ends. Germline lookup yields CDR1 MNHEY and CDR2 SVGAGI.

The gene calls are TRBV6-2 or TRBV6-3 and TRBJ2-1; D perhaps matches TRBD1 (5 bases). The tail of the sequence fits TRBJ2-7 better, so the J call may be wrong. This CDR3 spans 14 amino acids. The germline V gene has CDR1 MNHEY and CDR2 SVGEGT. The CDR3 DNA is TGTGCCAGCTCGAGCAGGGCCCATTACAATGAGCAGTACTTC. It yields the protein CASSSRAHYNEQYF.

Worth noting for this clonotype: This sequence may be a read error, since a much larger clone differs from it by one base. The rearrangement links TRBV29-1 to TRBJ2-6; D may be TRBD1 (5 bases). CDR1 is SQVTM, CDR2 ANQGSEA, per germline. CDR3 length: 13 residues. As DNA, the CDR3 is TGCAGCGTTGGTGACTCTGGGGCCGACGTCCTGACTTTC. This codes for CSVGDSGADVLTF. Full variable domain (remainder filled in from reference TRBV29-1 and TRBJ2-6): SAVISQKPSRDICQRGTSLTIQCQVDSQVTMMFWYRQQPGQSLTLIATANQGSEATYESGFVIDKFPISRPNLTFSTLTVSNMSPEDSSIYLCSVGDSGADVLTFGAGSRLTVL.

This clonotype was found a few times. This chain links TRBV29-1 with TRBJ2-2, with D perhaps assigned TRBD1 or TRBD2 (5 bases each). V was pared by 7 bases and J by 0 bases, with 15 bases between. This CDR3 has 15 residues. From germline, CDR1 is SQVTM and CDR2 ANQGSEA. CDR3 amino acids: CSATRGVANTGELFF. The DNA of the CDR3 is TGCAGCGCCACGAGAGGGGTCGCGAACACCGGGGAGCTGTTTTTT.

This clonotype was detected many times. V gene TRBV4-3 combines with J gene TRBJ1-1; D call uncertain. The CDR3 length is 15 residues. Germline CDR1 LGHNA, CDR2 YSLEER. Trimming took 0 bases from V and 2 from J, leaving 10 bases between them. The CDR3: CASSQDFRQNTEAFF. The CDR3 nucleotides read TGCGCCAGCAGCCAAGACTTCAGGCAAAACACTGAAGCTTTCTTT.

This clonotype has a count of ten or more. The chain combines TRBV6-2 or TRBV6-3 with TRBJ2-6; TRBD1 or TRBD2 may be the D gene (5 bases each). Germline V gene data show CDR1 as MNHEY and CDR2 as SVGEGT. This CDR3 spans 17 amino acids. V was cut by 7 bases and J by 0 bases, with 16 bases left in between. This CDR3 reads CASTNPRGGSGANVLTF. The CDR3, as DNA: TGTGCCAGCACTAATCCACGTGGGGGCTCTGGGGCCAACGTCCTGACTTTC.

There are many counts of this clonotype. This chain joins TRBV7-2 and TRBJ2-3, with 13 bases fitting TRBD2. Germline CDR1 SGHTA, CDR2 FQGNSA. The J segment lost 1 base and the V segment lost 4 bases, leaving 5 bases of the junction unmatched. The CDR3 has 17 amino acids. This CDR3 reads CASSSTGLAGGTDTQYF. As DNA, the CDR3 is TGTGCCAGCAGCTCCACTGGACTAGCGGGGGGCACAGATACGCAGTATTTT.

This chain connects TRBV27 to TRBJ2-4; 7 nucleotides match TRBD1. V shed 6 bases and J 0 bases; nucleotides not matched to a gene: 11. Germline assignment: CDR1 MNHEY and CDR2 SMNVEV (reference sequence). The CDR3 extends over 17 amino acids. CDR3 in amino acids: CASSRISTGLAKNIQYF. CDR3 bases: TGTGCCAGCAGCCGAATATCGACAGGGCTAGCCAAAAACATTCAGTACTTC.

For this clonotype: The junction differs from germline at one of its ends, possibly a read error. The CDR3 nucleotides read TGTGGCAGCAGTCCGCCTGGGGGACAGGGGTACGAGCAGTACTTC. Translating it yields CGSSPPGGQGYEQYF. The gene calls are TRBV28 and TRBJ2-4; TRBD1 matches 10 bases. The DNA matches TRBJ2-7 better at its end, which makes the J call doubtful. CDR1 is MDHEN and CDR2 is SYDVKM in the germline V gene. The CDR3 is 15 residues long.

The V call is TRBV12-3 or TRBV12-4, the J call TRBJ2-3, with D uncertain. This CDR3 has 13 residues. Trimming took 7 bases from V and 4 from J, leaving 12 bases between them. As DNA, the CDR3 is TGTGCCAGCACGCGAGTGAGAGCAGATACGCAGTATTTT. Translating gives CASTRVRADTQYF.

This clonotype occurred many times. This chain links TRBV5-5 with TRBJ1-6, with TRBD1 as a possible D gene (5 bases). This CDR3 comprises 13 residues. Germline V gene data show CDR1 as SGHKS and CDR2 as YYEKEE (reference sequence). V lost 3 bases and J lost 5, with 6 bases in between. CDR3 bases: TGTGCCAGCAGCTGGGGGGATAATTCACCCCTCCACTTT. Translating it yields CASSWGDNSPLHF.

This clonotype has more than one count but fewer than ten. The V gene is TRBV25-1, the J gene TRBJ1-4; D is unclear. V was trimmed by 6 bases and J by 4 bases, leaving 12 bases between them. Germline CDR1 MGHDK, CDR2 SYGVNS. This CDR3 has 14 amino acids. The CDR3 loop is CASRSTGINEKLFF. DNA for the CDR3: TGTGCCAGCAGGAGCACGGGGATTAATGAAAAACTGTTTTTT.

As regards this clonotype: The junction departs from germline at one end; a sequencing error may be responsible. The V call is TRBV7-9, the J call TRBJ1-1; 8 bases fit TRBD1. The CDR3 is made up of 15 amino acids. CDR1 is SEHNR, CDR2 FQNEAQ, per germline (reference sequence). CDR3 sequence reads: CVSSLGQGAATEAFF. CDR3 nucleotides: TGTGTCAGCAGCTTAGGTCAGGGGGCGGCCACTGAAGCTTTCTTT. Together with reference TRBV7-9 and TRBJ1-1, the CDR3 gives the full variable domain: DTGVSQNPRHKITKRGQNVTFRCDPISEHNRLYWYRQTLGQGPEFLTYFQNEAQLEKSRLLSDRFSAERPKGSFSTLEIQRTEQGDSAMYLCVSSLGQGAATEAFFGQGTRLTVV.

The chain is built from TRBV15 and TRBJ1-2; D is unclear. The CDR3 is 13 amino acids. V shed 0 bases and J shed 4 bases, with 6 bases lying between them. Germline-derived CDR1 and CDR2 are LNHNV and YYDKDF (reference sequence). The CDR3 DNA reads TGTGCCACCAGCAGAGATATGGGCTATGGCTACACCTTC. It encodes CATSRDMGYGYTF.